This TCR beta chain was recovered during a study of T cells in Graves' hyperthyroidism and ophthalmopathy. The study, taken as a whole, reports: Ophthalmopathy was told apart from stable hyperthyroidism by a 13 V-J model.

Researchers took RNA transcripts and amplified the TCR beta CDR3 regions from them. The HTBI set primed first-round TCR CDR3 RT-PCR. TCRdb re-analysed the multiplex PCR reads in MiXCR, keeping a single row per CDR3 protein. This table holds under 350,000 distinct CDR3 sequences, roughly a fifth found once. V lost 6 bases and J lost 3, with 12 bases in between. CDR3 length: 14 residues. CDR1 and CDR2 from the germline V gene are SEHNR and FQNEAQ (reference sequence). Graves' hyperthyroidism was deemed stable absent ophthalmopathy progression within 18 months. Concerning this clonotype itself: Its antigen is unidentified.

The genes are TRBV7-9 and TRBJ1-5, with D unresolved. Sequencing was done on a sample of blood. This receptor was obtained from a woman between 50 and 59 years old with Graves' hyperthyroidism. This CDR3 reads CASSSNNINQPQHF. The DNA for the CDR3 is TGTGCCAGCAGTTCGAATAATATCAATCAGCCCCAGCATTTT.